The clone carrying this T cell receptor (beta chain) was observed once. The antigen is unknown. The V and J ends lost 4 bases and 4 bases respectively, with 10 bases between them. Germline CDR1 reads LNHDA; CDR2 reads SQIVND (reference sequence). The CDR3 runs to 13 residues. The data were taken from a study of cytomegalovirus exposure and HLA in healthy donors. Whole-study results and caveats: The study flagged around 150 TCR beta chains as cytomegalovirus-associated. Being productive about 90% or about 30% of the time was typical of most TCR beta V segments in an earlier analysis. A later analysis by the authors found several of the most significant clusters apparently linked to common viral pathogens.

It was with 60 Vbeta and 13 Jbeta primers that the PCR ran. Sequencing was performed with immunoSEQ multiplex PCR; in TCRdb, only in-frame clones are kept and a portion is missing. The sample lists under 200,000 clones; approximately 80% were seen once. This receptor was identified in a woman aged 40 to 55 in good health and CMV-seropositive. The chain recombines TRBV19 with TRBJ1-1; the D gene is possibly TRBD1 (5 bases). The sample consisted of PBMCs. The CDR3 is CASSTQGSTEAFF. The CDR3 DNA is TGTGCCAGTAGTACCCAGGGTAGCACTGAAGCTTTCTTT.